The 13 T cell receptor beta chains presented below share a single source sample, sequenced in a study of blood T cell repertoires in COVID-19. Assay: immunoSEQ multiplex PCR; the TCRdb copy retains only in-frame clones and omits some. The sample consists of approximately 200,000 clones, roughly three quarters of them appearing once. The sample was peripheral blood. Receptors originate from a man between 60 and 75 years old with active or convalescent COVID-19.

The chain joins TRBV5-4 to TRBJ2-2, with 10 positions matching TRBD1. Germline trimming cut 5 bases from V and 4 bases from J; bases unmatched to any gene: 5. CDR1 SGHNT and CDR2 YYREEE come from the germline V gene (reference sequence). The CDR3 has 15 amino acids. CDR3 protein: CASRSGTGATGELFF. In DNA form, the CDR3 reads TGTGCCAGCAGGTCCGGGACAGGGGCCACCGGGGAGCTGTTTTTT.

In its sample, this clone was seen once. The chain is built from TRBV9 and TRBJ2-1; D is uncertain. The germline V gene encodes CDR1 SGDLS and CDR2 YYNGEE. The CDR3 is 16 amino acids. Trimming took off 2 bases at V and 0 bases at J, with 12 bases between the two ends. CDR3 residues: CASSVERTSSYNEQFF. CDR3 sequence (DNA): TGTGCCAGCAGCGTCGAGCGAACGAGCTCCTACAATGAGCAGTTCTTC.

V is TRBV28 and J is TRBJ1-1, with TRBD1 matching over 8 bases. The CDR3 extends over 13 amino acids. The junction had 4 bases not matched to a gene; V was cut back by 6 bases and J by 4 bases. Germline V gene lookup returns CDR1 MDHEN and CDR2 SYDVKM. The CDR3 sequence: CASRFRGPTEAFF. The CDR3 DNA follows: TGTGCCAGCAGGTTCAGGGGGCCCACTGAAGCTTTCTTT.

The CDR3 nucleotides are TGCGCCAGCGGGACCGGGACTAGCGGCCTCACAGATACGCAGTATTTT. It translates to CASGTGTSGLTDTQYF. The genes are TRBV5-1 and TRBJ2-3; TRBD2 matches at 11 bases. The CDR3 runs 16 residues. The junction had 9 bases not matched to a gene; V was cut back by 7 bases and J by 2 bases. Germline assignment: CDR1 SGHRS and CDR2 YFSETQ. The full variable domain, its missing parts supplied by reference TRBV5-1 and TRBJ2-3, is KAGVTQTPRYLIKTRGQQVTLSCSPISGHRSVSWYQQTPGQGLQFLFEYFSETQRNKGNFPGRFSGRQFSNSRSEMNVSTLELGDSALYLCASGTGTSGLTDTQYFGPGTRLTVL.

The chain is built from TRBV5-4 and TRBJ2-5; 9 bases line up with TRBD1. V was pared by 4 bases and J by 4 bases, with 8 bases of the junction left unmatched. Germline loops: CDR1 SGHNT, CDR2 YYREEE (reference sequence). The CDR3 runs 15 residues. CDR3 bases: TGTGCCAGCAGCACCGAAGGACAGGGGCGAGAGACCCAGTACTTC. Translating it yields CASSTEGQGRETQYF. Combining the CDR3 with reference TRBV5-4 and TRBJ2-5 gives the whole variable domain ETGVTQSPTHLIKTRGQQVTLRCSSQSGHNTVSWYQQALGQGPQFIFQYYREEENGRGNFPPRFSGLQFPNYSSELNVNALELDDSALYLCASSTEGQGRETQYFGPGTRLLVL.

This chain links TRBV12-3 or TRBV12-4 with TRBJ1-1; D not resolved. The CDR3 totals 11 residues. V was pared by 3 bases and J by 8 bases, with 7 bases between. Written as DNA, the CDR3 is TGTGCCAGCAGTTTTACTAGGGAAGCTTTCTTT. Its protein is CASSFTREAFF.

The V and J genes are TRBV7-2 and TRBJ2-5; no clear D gene. Trimming removed 5 bases from V and 7 bases from J, with 11 bases in between. This CDR3 spans 12 amino acids. Germline values: CDR1 SGHTA, CDR2 FQGNSA. CDR3 bases: TGTGCCAGCAGCGCGGTTGCTCGGACCCAGTACTTC. Amino acid sequence: CASSAVARTQYF.

The chain employs TRBV28 and TRBJ2-1, with TRBD2 matching 10 bases. V shed 5 bases, J shed 0 bases, and the junction held 4 bases outside the gene matches. This CDR3 comprises 16 residues. Germline V lookup: CDR1 MDHEN, CDR2 SYDVKM. The CDR3 sequence is CASSSSSGSSYNEQFF. The CDR3 nucleotides read TGTGCCAGCAGTAGCTCTAGCGGGAGCTCCTACAATGAGCAGTTCTTC. Full variable domain (rest looked up from reference TRBV28 and TRBJ2-1): DVKVTQSSRYLVKRTGEKVFLECVQDMDHENMFWYRQDPGLGLRLIYFSYDVKMKEKGDIPEGYSVSREKKERFSLILESASTNQTSMYLCASSSSSGSSYNEQFFGPGTRLTVL.

V is TRBV6-5 and J is TRBJ2-3, with a tentative D call TRBD2 (6 bases). The CDR3 totals 14 residues. CDR1 is MNHEY and CDR2 is SVGAGI in the germline V gene. V gave up 9 bases and J gave up 6 bases, with 19 bases separating them. The CDR3 DNA reads TGTGCCAGTCATCCCGGGGGAGCCAGGGATACGCAGTATTTT. It specifies CASHPGGARDTQYF.

Only a few counts were recorded for this clone. V usage is TRBV5-4 and J usage is TRBJ2-2, with D unclear. V was shortened by 4 bases and J by 2 bases, with 3 bases between the two germline ends. In germline, CDR1 is SGHNT, CDR2 YYREEE (reference sequence). This CDR3 contains 12 residues. CDR3 residues: CASSLNTGELFF. CDR3 nucleotide sequence: TGTGCCAGCAGCCTCAACACCGGGGAGCTGTTTTTT.

The gene calls are TRBV7-3 and TRBJ2-6; no clear D gene. Per germline, CDR1 SGHTA and CDR2 FQGTGA. Trimming took off 5 bases at V and 0 bases at J, with 8 bases between the two ends. CDR3 length: 15 residues. The CDR3: CASSPVRSGANVLTF. The CDR3 DNA sequence: TGTGCCAGCAGCCCCGTGCGCTCTGGGGCCAACGTCCTGACTTTC.

This rearrangement joins TRBV2 to TRBJ1-2; 7 bases are shared with TRBD1. CDR1 is SNHLY, CDR2 FYNNEI, per germline. The CDR3 loop spans 13 amino acids. V gave up 5 bases and J gave up 2 bases; unmatched junction bases: 2. DNA for the CDR3: TGTGCCAGCAGTACGACAGGGAACTATGGCTACACCTTC. This gives the protein CASSTTGNYGYTF.

This chain joins TRBV7-3 and TRBJ1-1; D call uncertain. Germline CDR1 SGHTA, CDR2 FQGTGA. Trimming shortened V by 5 bases and J by 0 bases, and 10 bases separated the two germline ends. The CDR3 sequence is 14 residues long. CDR3 in amino acids: CASSRGGVNTEAFF. The CDR3 bases are TGTGCCAGCAGCCGAGGCGGGGTGAACACTGAAGCTTTCTTT.